These 20 T cell receptor beta chains were all obtained from the same sample, sequenced in a study of T cells expressing NK-cell markers. Following a re-call of the 5' RACE reads, TCRdb has one entry per CDR3 protein and lacks DNA. This sample's table reports 200,000 to 300,000 distinct CDR3 sequences. The sequencing sample was made of blood T cells: a sorted CD56 or NKG2C T cell subset, CD4+ or CD8+ T cells, or bulk PBMC T cells (not recorded which). The source of these receptors is a young man in good health.

The chain is built from TRBV12-3 or TRBV12-4 and TRBJ1-6. This CDR3 is 12 amino acids long. CDR3 protein: CASVTNNSPLHF.

The rearrangement uses TRBV18 and TRBJ2-7; TCRdb returns TRBD1, unconfirmable since there is no DNA. The CDR3 consists of 18 residues. Germline V CDR1 and CDR2: KGHSH, LQKENI. This CDR3 reads CASSPQGAATPTPGEQYF. Full variable domain (outside the CDR3, taken from reference TRBV18 and TRBJ2-7): NAGVMQNPRHLVRRRGQEARLRCSPMKGHSHVYWYRQLPEEGLKFMVYLQKENIIDESGMPKERFSAEFPKEGPSILRIQQVVRGDSAAYFCASSPQGAATPTPGEQYFGPGTRLTVT.

The rearrangement links TRBV12-5 to TRBJ2-5; no DNA is available, so the TRBD2 call from TCRdb remains unchecked. The CDR3 is 16 amino acids. Germline V lookup: CDR1 LGHNT, CDR2 FRNRAP. CDR3 loop: CASGLVLSGRQETQYF.

The rearrangement links TRBV6-1 to TRBJ2-2. The CDR3 totals 13 residues. The germline V gene has CDR1 MNHNS and CDR2 SASEGT. CDR3 sequence reads: CASSEARHGELFF.

The CDR3: CASRNRGRGANVLTF. This chain links TRBV6-1 with TRBJ2-6; the D call of TRBD1 rests on TCRdb alone, since no DNA is present to check it. Germline loops: CDR1 MNHNS, CDR2 SASEGT. CDR3 length equals 15 residues.

The V gene is TRBV18, the J gene TRBJ1-4; as DNA is missing, the TRBD1 call by TCRdb cannot be tested. Looked up from germline, CDR1 is KGHSH and CDR2 is LQKENI. This CDR3 contains 18 residues. This chain's CDR3 is CASSPRSSPLGVNEKLFF.

J is TRBJ2-1 and V is TRBV12-3 or TRBV12-4. The CDR3 totals 13 residues. The CDR3 protein is CASSLGGAAEQFF.

The CDR3 loop is CASHLSGANVLTF. This chain joins TRBV2 and TRBJ2-6. From germline, CDR1 is SNHLY and CDR2 FYNNEI. The CDR3 runs 13 residues.

The chain employs TRBV19 and TRBJ2-2. The germline V gene has CDR1 LNHDA and CDR2 SQIVND (reference sequence). The CDR3 length is 14 residues. The CDR3 here is CASRAVSYTGELFF.

V usage is TRBV5-5 and J usage is TRBJ1-3; TCRdb designates TRBD1, a call that cannot be tested without DNA. This CDR3 spans 15 amino acids. The germline V gene encodes CDR1 SGHKS and CDR2 YYEKEE (reference sequence). This CDR3 reads CASSSYRGSGNTIYF.

J is TRBJ2-3 and V is TRBV10-3; TCRdb indicates TRBD2, and absent DNA this call remains unverified. The V gene's germline CDR1 is ENHRY and CDR2 SYGVKD. This CDR3 comprises 16 residues. The chain's CDR3 is CAISEIAGLNTDTQYF.

The chain recombines TRBV19 with TRBJ1-2. The CDR3 spans 14 residues. CDR1 is LNHDA, CDR2 SQIVND, per germline (reference sequence). The CDR3 sequence: CASSLDTRFYGYTF. The full variable domain, in which reference TRBV19 and TRBJ1-2 provide the parts outside the CDR3, is DGGITQSPKYLFRKEGQNVTLSCEQNLNHDAMYWYRQDPGQGLRLIYYSQIVNDFQKGDIAEGYSVSREKKESFPLTVTSAQKNPTAFYLCASSLDTRFYGYTFGSGTRLTVV.

This chain uses TRBV12-3 or TRBV12-4 with TRBJ2-7. This CDR3 has 14 residues. The chain's CDR3 is CASRLAGGPYEQYF.

The rearrangement links TRBV15 to TRBJ2-7. Germline V gene sequence: CDR1 LNHNV, CDR2 YYDKDF (reference sequence). This CDR3 region has 16 residues. CDR3 sequence reads: CATSRAVGIVTYEQYF. The variable domain in full, with the rest retrieved from reference TRBV15 and TRBJ2-7, is DAMVIQNPRYQVTQFGKPVTLSCSQTLNHNVMYWYQQKSSQAPKLLFHYYDKDFNNEADTPDNFQSRRPNTSFCFLDIRSPGLGDTAMYLCATSRAVGIVTYEQYFGPGTRLTVT.

The rearrangement links TRBV29-1 to TRBJ2-6. The length of the CDR3 is 16 residues. Germline loops: CDR1 SQVTM, CDR2 ANQGSEA. This chain's CDR3 is CSVEYGLLSGANVLTF.

The chain links TRBV4-3 to TRBJ1-3; there is no DNA to check the TCRdb D call of TRBD1. CDR1 and CDR2 (germline): LGHNA, YSLEER. The CDR3 sequence is 16 residues long. The CDR3 loop reads CASSQDSGVSGNTIYF.

The CDR3 reads CASSPPSSGMVEAQHF. The chain employs TRBV18 and TRBJ1-5. The CDR3 has 16 amino acids. Germline values: CDR1 KGHSH, CDR2 LQKENI.

The chain links TRBV12-3 or TRBV12-4 to TRBJ1-1; TCRdb picks TRBD1, but there is no DNA to check that call. The CDR3 extends over 14 amino acids. This CDR3 reads CASVLRGLNTEAFF.

V and J are TRBV29-1 and TRBJ1-1. Germline V CDR1 and CDR2: SQVTM, ANQGSEA. The CDR3 is made up of 13 amino acids. CDR3: CSVELSGNTEAFF.

The chain carries TRBV5-1 and TRBJ2-5; with no DNA, the TCRdb D assignment of TRBD1 cannot be verified. The CDR3 extends over 17 amino acids. CDR1 is SGHRS, CDR2 YFSETQ, per germline. CDR3: CASQMTGTGLYQETQYF.